Described below is a single TCR beta chain sequence and its context. No antigen is known for it. This entry comes from a study of neoadjuvant anti-PD-1 for oral cavity cancer. The CDR3 has 15 residues. Looked up from germline, CDR1 is SNHLY and CDR2 is FYNNEI. Trimming shortened V by 3 bases and J by 9 bases, and 21 bases separated the two germline ends. The study, taken as a whole, reports: Higher pretreatment blood Treg/Th17 ratios correlated with higher pretreatment blood and lower post-treatment tumor TCRbeta clonality. TCR analyses covered only a few patients per response group.

Repertoires were generated with immunoSEQ multiplex PCR, while TCRdb's copy carries only in-frame clones and drops some. The sample includes around 15,000 clones, around 64% of them seen just once. The patients had HPV-negative, locally advanced oral cavity squamous cell carcinoma. The clonotype comes from a person aged 35-79 years with oral cavity squamous cell carcinoma. The V gene is TRBV2, the J gene TRBJ2-7; D may be TRBD1 (6 bases). The source was PBMCs, collected before nivolumab (anti-PD-1) treatment. CDR3 sequence reads: CASSDRAGQPPSQYF. The CDR3 region has the DNA TGTGCCAGCAGTGACAGGGCTGGACAGCCCCCCTCGCAGTACTTC.